The present entry profiles one T cell receptor (beta chain) with its context. It was RNA transcripts that yielded the amplified TCR beta CDR3 regions. HTBI primers were employed in a first-round RT-PCR of the TCR CDR3. TCRdb reanalysed the multiplex PCR reads using MiXCR and keeps one entry per CDR3 protein. The sample has about 260,000 distinct CDR3 sequences, roughly 15% seen once. This specimen belongs to a study of T cells in Graves' hyperthyroidism and ophthalmopathy. This sequence was found in a woman younger than 30 with Graves' ophthalmopathy. Specimen: blood.

Here the CDR3 reads CASRARATQYF. The CDR3 DNA sequence: TGTGCCAGCAGGGCTAGGGCGACCCAGTACTTC. The chain uses TRBV2 and TRBJ2-5, with D unclear. Germline loops: CDR1 SNHLY, CDR2 FYNNEI. V was shortened by 6 bases and J by 7 bases, with 9 bases between the two germline ends. This CDR3 has 11 amino acids.